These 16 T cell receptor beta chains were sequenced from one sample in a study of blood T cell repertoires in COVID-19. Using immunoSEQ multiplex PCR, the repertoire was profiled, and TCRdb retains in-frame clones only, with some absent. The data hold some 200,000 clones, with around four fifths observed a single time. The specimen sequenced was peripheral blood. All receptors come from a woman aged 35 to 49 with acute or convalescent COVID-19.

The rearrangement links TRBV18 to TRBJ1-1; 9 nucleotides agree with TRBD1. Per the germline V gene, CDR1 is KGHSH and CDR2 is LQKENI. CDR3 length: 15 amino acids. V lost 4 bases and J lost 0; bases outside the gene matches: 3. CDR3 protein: CASSQQGALNTEAFF. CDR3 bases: TGTGCCAGCTCACAACAGGGGGCGCTGAACACTGAAGCTTTCTTT.

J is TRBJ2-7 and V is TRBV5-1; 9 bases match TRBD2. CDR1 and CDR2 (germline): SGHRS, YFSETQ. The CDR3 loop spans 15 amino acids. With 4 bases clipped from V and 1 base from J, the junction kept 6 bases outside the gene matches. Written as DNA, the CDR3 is TGCGCCAGCAGCCGGGGGACTAGCCAGTCCTACGAGCAGTACTTC. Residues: CASSRGTSQSYEQYF.

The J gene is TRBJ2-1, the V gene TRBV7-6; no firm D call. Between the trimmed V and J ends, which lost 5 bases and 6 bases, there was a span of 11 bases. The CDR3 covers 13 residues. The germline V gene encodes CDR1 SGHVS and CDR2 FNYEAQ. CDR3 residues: CASSHPRSNEQFF. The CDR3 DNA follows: TGTGCCAGCAGCCACCCTCGGTCCAATGAGCAGTTCTTC. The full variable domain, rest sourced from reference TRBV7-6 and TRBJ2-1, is GAGVSQSPRYKVTKRGQDVALRCDPISGHVSLYWYRQALGQGPEFLTYFNYEAQQDKSGLPNDRFSAERPEGSISTLTIQRTEQRDSAMYRCASSHPRSNEQFFGPGTRLTVL.

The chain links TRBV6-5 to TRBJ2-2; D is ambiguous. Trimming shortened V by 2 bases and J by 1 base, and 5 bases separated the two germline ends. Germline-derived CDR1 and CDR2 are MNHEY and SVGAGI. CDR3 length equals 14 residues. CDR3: CASSYAMNTGELFF. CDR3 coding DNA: TGTGCCAGCAGTTACGCGATGAACACCGGGGAGCTGTTTTTT.

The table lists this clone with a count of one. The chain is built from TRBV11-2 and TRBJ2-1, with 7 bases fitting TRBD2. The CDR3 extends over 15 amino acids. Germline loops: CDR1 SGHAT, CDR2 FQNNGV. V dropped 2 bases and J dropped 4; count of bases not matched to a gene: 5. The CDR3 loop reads CASSLWGGPYNEQFF. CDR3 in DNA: TGTGCCAGCAGCTTATGGGGGGGACCATACAATGAGCAGTTCTTC.

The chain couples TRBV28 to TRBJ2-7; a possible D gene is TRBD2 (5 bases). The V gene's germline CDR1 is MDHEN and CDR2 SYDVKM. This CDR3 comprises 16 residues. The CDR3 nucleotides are TGTGCTATTACAGCGAGCGATCCGAGCGGCGTCTACGAGCAGTACTTC. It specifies CAITASDPSGVYEQYF.

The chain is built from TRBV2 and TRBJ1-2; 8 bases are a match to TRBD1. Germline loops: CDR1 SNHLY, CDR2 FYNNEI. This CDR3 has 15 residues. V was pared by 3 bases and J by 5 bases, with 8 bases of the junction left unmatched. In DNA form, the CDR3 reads TGTGCCAGCAGTGACTGGCAGGGGGCTGGTTATGGCTACACCTTC. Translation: CASSDWQGAGYGYTF.

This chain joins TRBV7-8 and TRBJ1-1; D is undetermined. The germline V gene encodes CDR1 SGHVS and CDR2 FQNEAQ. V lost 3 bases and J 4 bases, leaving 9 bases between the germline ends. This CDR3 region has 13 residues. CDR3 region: CASSLISGTEAFF. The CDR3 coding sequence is TGTGCCAGCAGCTTGATATCCGGCACTGAAGCTTTCTTT.

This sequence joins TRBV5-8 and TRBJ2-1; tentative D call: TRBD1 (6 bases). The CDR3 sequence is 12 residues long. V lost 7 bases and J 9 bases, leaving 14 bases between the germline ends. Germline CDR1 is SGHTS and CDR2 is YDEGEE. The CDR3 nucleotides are TGTGCCAGCTTACCCAGGGGTGGTGAGCAGTTCTTC. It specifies CASLPRGGEQFF.

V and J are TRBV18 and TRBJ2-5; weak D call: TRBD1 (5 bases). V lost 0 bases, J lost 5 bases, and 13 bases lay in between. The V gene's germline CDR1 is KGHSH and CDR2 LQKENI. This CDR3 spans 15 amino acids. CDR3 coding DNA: TGTGCCAGCTCACCACCGACCTCAGGGCTCGAGACCCAGTACTTC. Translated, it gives CASSPPTSGLETQYF.

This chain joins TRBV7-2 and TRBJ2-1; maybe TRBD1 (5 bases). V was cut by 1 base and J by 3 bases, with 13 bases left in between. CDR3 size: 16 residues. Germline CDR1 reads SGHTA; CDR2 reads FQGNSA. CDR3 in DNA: TGTGCCAGCAGCTTAGGGGGCGGATCCCTCTACAATGAGCAGTTCTTC. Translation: CASSLGGGSLYNEQFF.

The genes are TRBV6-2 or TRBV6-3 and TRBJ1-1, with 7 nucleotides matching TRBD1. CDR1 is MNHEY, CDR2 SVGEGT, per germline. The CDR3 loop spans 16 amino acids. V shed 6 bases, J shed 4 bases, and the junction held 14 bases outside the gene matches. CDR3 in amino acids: CASSEQGRAGATEAFF. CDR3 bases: TGTGCCAGCAGCGAACAGGGGCGGGCTGGGGCCACTGAAGCTTTCTTT.

This CDR3 is CASSLPAAPQETQYF. Here the CDR3 DNA reads TGCGCCAGCAGCTTGCCTGCGGCCCCGCAAGAGACCCAGTACTTC. The V and J genes are TRBV5-1 and TRBJ2-5; D gene ambiguous. This CDR3 comprises 15 residues. Germline V gene lookup returns CDR1 SGHRS and CDR2 YFSETQ. V dropped 1 base and J dropped 2 bases, with 12 bases sitting between them.

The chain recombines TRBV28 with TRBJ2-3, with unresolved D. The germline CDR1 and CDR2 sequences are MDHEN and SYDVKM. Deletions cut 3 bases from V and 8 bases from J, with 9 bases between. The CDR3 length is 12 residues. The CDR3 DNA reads TGTGCCAGCAGTTTGGAGATTAGTACGCAGTATTTT. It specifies CASSLEISTQYF. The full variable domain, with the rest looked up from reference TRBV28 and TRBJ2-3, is DVKVTQSSRYLVKRTGEKVFLECVQDMDHENMFWYRQDPGLGLRLIYFSYDVKMKEKGDIPEGYSVSREKKERFSLILESASTNQTSMYLCASSLEISTQYFGPGTRLTVL.

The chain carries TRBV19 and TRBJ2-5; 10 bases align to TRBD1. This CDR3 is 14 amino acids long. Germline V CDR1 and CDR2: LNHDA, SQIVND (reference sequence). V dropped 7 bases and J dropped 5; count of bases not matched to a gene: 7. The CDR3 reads CASTPPGQGETQYF. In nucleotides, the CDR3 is TGTGCCAGTACCCCCCCGGGACAGGGGGAGACCCAGTACTTC.

The CDR3 nucleotides are TGTGCCAGCAGTTACACCTTAGCGGGAAGCCTCTACGAGCAGTACTTC. Translation: CASSYTLAGSLYEQYF. J is TRBJ2-7 and V is TRBV6-5; 8 bases align to TRBD2. Germline assignment: CDR1 MNHEY and CDR2 SVGAGI. V dropped 2 bases and J dropped 3; count of bases not matched to a gene: 9. The CDR3 is 16 amino acids.